This T cell receptor beta chain is from a study of blood T cell repertoires in COVID-19. Across the study: The United States, Italy and Spain supplied acute and convalescent COVID-19 samples. PBMCs, B-cell-depleted T cells, or T cells were the source of the cDNA or gDNA that made up the material.

CDR1 SEHNR and CDR2 FQNEAQ come from the germline V gene (reference sequence). V lost 3 bases and J lost 10; bases outside the gene matches: 7. The CDR3 loop spans 15 amino acids. In the original analysis: Amplification with reference gene primers provided the estimates of nucleated cell counts. The method was immunoSEQ multiplex PCR; TCRdb's version includes in-frame clones alone and lacks a portion of them. From that table come the V and J calls and clone size; the DNA was used to work out D and trimming. The profile shows approximately 280,000 clones, approximately 85% of them singletons. This clonotype was obtained from a man in his forties or fifties with active or convalescent COVID-19. The rearrangement uses TRBV7-9 and TRBJ1-6; TRBD1 agrees at 9 bases. The sample taken for sequencing was peripheral blood. The CDR3: CASSFQTGGSSPLHF. CDR3 nucleotides: TGTGCCAGCAGCTTCCAAACAGGGGGCAGCTCACCCCTCCACTTT.